This T cell receptor beta chain was sequenced for a study of cytomegalovirus exposure and HLA in healthy donors. The study, taken as a whole, reports: An ancestry cluster, one associated with Asian ancestry, reportedly showed fewer N-insertions than the roughly 670-donor mean in a later analysis.

Of note for this clone: What it recognizes is unknown.

Amplification used 60 Vbeta primers and 13 Jbeta primers. TCRdb's copy holds only in-frame clones and misses some; the assay was immunoSEQ multiplex PCR. The top ten hold approximately 10% of the sample, which has about 95,000 clones, around 75% seen once. The V gene end was trimmed by 0 bases and the J gene end by 7 bases; junction bases not matched to a gene: 7. Germline V gene sequence: CDR1 SGHNT, CDR2 YYREEE (reference sequence). This CDR3 contains 16 residues. This clonotype was obtained from a man aged 18 to 29 in good health and CMV-seropositive. What was sequenced was PBMCs. This chain joins TRBV5-4 and TRBJ2-5; TRBD2 matches 12 bases. DNA for the CDR3: TGTGCCAGCAGCTTGGGTTCTAGCGGGGGGGCTGGGACCCAGTACTTC. It specifies CASSLGSSGGAGTQYF. Complete variable domain (other parts from reference TRBV5-4 and TRBJ2-5): ETGVTQSPTHLIKTRGQQVTLRCSSQSGHNTVSWYQQALGQGPQFIFQYYREEENGRGNFPPRFSGLQFPNYSSELNVNALELDDSALYLCASSLGSSGGAGTQYFGPGTRLLVL.